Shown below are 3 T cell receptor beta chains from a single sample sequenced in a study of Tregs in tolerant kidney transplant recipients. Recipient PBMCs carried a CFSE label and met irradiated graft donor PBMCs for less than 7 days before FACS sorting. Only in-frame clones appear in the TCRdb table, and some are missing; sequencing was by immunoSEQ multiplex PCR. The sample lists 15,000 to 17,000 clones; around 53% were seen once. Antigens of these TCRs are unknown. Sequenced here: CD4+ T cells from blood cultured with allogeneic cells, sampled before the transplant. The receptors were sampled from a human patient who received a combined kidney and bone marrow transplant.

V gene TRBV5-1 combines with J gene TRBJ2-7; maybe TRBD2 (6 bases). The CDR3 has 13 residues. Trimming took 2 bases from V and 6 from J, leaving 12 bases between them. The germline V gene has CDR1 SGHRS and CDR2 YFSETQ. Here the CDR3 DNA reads TGCGCCAGCAGCTTTGGCGGGGCGGGCGAGCAGTACTTC. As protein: CASSFGGAGEQYF. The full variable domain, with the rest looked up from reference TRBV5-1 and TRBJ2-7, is KAGVTQTPRYLIKTRGQQVTLSCSPISGHRSVSWYQQTPGQGLQFLFEYFSETQRNKGNFPGRFSGRQFSNSRSEMNVSTLELGDSALYLCASSFGGAGEQYFGPGTRLTVT.

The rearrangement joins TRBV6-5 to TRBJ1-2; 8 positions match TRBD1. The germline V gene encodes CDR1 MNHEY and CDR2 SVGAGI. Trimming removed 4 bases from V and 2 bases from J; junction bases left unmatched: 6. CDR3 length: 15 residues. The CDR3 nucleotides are TGTGCCAGCAGTTTAGTTTGGACAGGGAACTATGGCTACACCTTC. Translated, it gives CASSLVWTGNYGYTF.

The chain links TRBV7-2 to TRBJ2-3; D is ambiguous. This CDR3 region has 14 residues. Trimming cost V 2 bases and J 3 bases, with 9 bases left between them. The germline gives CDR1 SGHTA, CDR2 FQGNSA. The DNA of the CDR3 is TGTGCCAGCAGCTTATTTAGTTTGACAGATACGCAGTATTTT. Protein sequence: CASSLFSLTDTQYF.